This T cell receptor beta chain was observed in a study of post-analysis software for immune sequencing data. Whole-study findings and limits: Patients carried a few TRBV segments more frequently than controls did, and TRBV5-6, TRBV5-1 and TRBV20-1 were among them. Compared against controls, patients with multiple sclerosis displayed significantly lower normalized Chao1 diversity. Same-batch preparations were strongly co-clustered by F measure.

Unique molecular identifiers featured in each of the TCR beta cDNA libraries. cDNA molecules numbering about half a million came from about 0.94 to 9.7 million T cells. Using its own MiXCR run on the PCR reads, TCRdb lists one record per CDR3 protein. The data show approximately 570,000 distinct CDR3 sequences, 44% seen once. The CDR3 spans 13 residues. Germline V gives CDR1 DFQATT, CDR2 SNEGSKA (reference sequence). Comment on this clonotype: Antigen: not known.

Sequencing used blood. The TCR originated in a girl between 5 and 17 years old with multiple sclerosis. This chain uses TRBV20-1 with TRBJ2-7, with D unclear. The end of the DNA fits TRBJ2-5 better, so the J call may be wrong. The CDR3 is CSGSSSDGETQYF. The CDR3 DNA follows: TGCAGTGGGAGTAGCTCGGATGGGGAGACCCAGTACTTC.